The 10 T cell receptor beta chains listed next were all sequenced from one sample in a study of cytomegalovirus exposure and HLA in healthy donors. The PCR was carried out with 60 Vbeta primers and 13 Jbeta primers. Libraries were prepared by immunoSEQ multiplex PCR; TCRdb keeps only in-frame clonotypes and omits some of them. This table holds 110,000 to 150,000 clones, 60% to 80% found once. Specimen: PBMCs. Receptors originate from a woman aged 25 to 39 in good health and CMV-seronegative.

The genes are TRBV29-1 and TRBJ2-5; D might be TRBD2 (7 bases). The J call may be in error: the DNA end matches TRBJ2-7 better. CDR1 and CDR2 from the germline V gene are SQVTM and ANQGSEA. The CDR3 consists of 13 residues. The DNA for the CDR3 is TGCAGCGTTGGACCGGCGGGGGCGGACGAGCAGTACTTC. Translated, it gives CSVGPAGADEQYF.

The CDR3 spells CASSSGQGFTEAFF. The CDR3 DNA follows: TGTGCCAGCAGCTCCGGACAGGGGTTCACTGAAGCTTTCTTT. The chain uses TRBV7-9 and TRBJ1-1; the match to TRBD1 covers 9 bases. V lost 4 bases, J lost 4 bases, and 4 bases stayed unmatched. CDR3 length: 14 amino acids. CDR1 is SEHNR, CDR2 FQNEAQ, per germline (reference sequence).

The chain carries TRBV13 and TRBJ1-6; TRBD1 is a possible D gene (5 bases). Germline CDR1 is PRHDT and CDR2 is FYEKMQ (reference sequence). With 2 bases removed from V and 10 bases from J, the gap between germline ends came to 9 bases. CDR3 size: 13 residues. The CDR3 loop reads CASSLWRGSPLHF. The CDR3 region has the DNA TGTGCCAGCAGCTTATGGCGGGGCTCACCCCTCCACTTT.

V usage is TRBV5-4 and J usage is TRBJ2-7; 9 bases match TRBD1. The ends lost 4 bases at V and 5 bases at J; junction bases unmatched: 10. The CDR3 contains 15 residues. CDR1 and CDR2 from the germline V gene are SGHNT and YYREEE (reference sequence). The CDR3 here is CASSVGSDRGHEQYF. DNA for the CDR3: TGTGCCAGCAGCGTGGGGTCGGACAGGGGCCACGAGCAGTACTTC.

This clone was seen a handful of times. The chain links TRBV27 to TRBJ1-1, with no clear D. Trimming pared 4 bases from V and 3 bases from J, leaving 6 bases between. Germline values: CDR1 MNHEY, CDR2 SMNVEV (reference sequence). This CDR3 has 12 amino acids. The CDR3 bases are TGTGCCAGCAGTTCTTCCCACACTGAAGCTTTCTTT. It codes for CASSSSHTEAFF.

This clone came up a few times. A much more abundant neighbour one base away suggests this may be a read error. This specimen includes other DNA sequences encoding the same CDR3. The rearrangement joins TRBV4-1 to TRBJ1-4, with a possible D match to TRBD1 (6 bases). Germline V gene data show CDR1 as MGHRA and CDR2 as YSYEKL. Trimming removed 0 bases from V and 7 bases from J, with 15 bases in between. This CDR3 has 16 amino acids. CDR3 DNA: TGCGCCAGCAGCCAAGATTCCGGGGCCAGGGGTGAAAAACTGTTTTTT. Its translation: CASSQDSGARGEKLFF.

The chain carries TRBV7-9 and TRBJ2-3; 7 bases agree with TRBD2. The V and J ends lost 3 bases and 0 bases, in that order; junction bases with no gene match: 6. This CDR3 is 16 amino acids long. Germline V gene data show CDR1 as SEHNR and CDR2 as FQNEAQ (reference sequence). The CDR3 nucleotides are TGTGCCAGCAGCTTCGCGACGGGAGGTAGCACAGATACGCAGTATTTT. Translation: CASSFATGGSTDTQYF.

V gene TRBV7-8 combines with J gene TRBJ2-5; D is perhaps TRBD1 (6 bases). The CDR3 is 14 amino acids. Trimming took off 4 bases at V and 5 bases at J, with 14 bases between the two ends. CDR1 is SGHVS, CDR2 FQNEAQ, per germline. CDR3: CASSSQGRMETQYF. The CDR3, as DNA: TGTGCCAGCAGCTCTCAGGGGCGCATGGAGACCCAGTACTTC.

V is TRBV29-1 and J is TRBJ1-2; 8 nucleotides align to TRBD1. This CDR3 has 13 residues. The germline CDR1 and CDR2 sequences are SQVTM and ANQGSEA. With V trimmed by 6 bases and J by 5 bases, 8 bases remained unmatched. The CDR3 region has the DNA TGCAGCGTCGCCTCGGGACAGGAATATGGCTACACCTTC. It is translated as CSVASGQEYGYTF.

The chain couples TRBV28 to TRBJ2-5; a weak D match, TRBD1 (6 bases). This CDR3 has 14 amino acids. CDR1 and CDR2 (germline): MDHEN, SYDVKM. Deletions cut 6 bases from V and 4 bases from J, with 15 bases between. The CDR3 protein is CASRPPGRGETQYF. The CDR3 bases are TGTGCCAGCAGACCCCCTGGCAGGGGAGAGACCCAGTACTTC.